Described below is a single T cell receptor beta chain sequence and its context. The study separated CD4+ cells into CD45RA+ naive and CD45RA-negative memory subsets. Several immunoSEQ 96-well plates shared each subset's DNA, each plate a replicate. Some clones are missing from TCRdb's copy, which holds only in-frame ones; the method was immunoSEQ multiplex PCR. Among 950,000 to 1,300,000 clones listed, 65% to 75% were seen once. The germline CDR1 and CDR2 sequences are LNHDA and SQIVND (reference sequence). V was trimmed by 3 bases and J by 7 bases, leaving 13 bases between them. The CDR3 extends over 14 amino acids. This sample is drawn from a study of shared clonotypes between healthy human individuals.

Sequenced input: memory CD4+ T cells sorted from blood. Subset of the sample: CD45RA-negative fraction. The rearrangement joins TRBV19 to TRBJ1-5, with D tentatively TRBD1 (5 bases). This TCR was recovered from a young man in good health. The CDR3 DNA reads TGTGCCAGTAGTATCCTTGGGGGGGACCAGCCCCAGCATTTT. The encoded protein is CASSILGGDQPQHF.